This TCR beta chain originates from a study of low-dose radiotherapy and immunotherapy resistance in tumors. Looking at the study overall: Intravenous cyclophosphamide at 200 mg/m2 preceded radiation and immunotherapy by one day, every two weeks.

The sample's time point: before trial treatment. Donors were treated with nivolumab, ipilimumab, aspirin, and low-dose cyclophosphamide and radiotherapy. This clonotype appeared many times. This CDR3 contains 16 residues. V dropped 4 bases and J dropped 2; count of bases not matched to a gene: 4. Germline loops: CDR1 SGHKS, CDR2 YYEKEE (reference sequence). TRAV- and TRBV-specific primers primed first-strand cDNA, covering alpha and beta chains. TCRs were amplified for approximately 21 PCR cycles with a constant-region primer and V-primer adapter. One entry per CDR3 protein, called by TCRdb with MiXCR from the reads. The data contain 57,000 or so distinct CDR3 sequences, less than 25% of them singletons.

V usage is TRBV5-5 and J usage is TRBJ2-3, with TRBD2 matching over 13 bases. The sequencing here drew on PBMCs, taken before treatment. The clonotype originates from a male donor with prostate cancer. CDR3 nucleotides: TGTGCCAGCAGCGGACTAGCGGGGGTAAACACAGATACGCAGTATTTT. Its translation: CASSGLAGVNTDTQYF.